The 5 T cell receptor beta chains reported below all come from one sample, sequenced in a study of blood T cell repertoires in COVID-19. Repertoires were generated with immunoSEQ multiplex PCR, while TCRdb's copy carries only in-frame clones and drops some. The sample yields under 300,000 clones, around 82% seen once. Sequencing was carried out using peripheral blood. The receptors shown here come from an elderly man with acute or convalescent COVID-19.

In this sample, this clone turned up a few times. V gene TRBV5-4 combines with J gene TRBJ2-5; 7 bases fit TRBD1. CDR1 and CDR2 (germline): SGHNT, YYREEE (reference sequence). The CDR3 extends over 13 amino acids. V was clipped by 3 bases and J by 8 bases; unmatched bases: 7. For the CDR3, the DNA is TGTGCCAGCAGCTCAAGGACAGGAAGCACCCAGTACTTC. Its translation: CASSSRTGSTQYF.

The V call is TRBV5-6, the J call TRBJ1-4; the D is unclear. V was cut by 2 bases and J by 5 bases, with 13 bases left in between. The CDR3 sequence is 15 residues long. From germline, CDR1 is SGHDT and CDR2 YYEEEE. The CDR3: CASSFKPDWNEKLFF. The CDR3 nucleotides read TGTGCCAGCAGCTTCAAGCCAGACTGGAATGAAAAACTGTTTTTT.

The chain recombines TRBV19 with TRBJ2-5, with no clear D. Germline CDR1 LNHDA, CDR2 SQIVND (reference sequence). This CDR3 has 19 residues. The V and J ends lost 0 bases and 3 bases respectively, with 23 bases between them. The CDR3 protein is CASSIDRLGQYAPKETQYF. The CDR3 DNA is TGTGCCAGTAGTATAGATCGGTTGGGCCAGTATGCCCCAAAAGAGACCCAGTACTTC.

In DNA, the CDR3 is TGTGCCAGCAGTTCTGACACTTACACTGAAGCTTTCTTT. Amino acid sequence: CASSSDTYTEAFF. V gene TRBV5-4 combines with J gene TRBJ1-1; D gene uncertain. The V end lost 5 bases, the J end lost 3 bases, and 11 bases lay between the germline ends. This CDR3 has 13 amino acids. Germline V CDR1 and CDR2: SGHNT, YYREEE (reference sequence).

The sample holds a few counts of this clone. V is TRBV5-1 and J is TRBJ2-7, with 9 bases aligning to TRBD2. The germline V gene encodes CDR1 SGHRS and CDR2 YFSETQ. The CDR3 covers 17 residues. The junction had 15 bases not matched to a gene; V was cut back by 4 bases and J by 4 bases. CDR3 in amino acids: CASSPQGPSGTLYEQYF. CDR3 bases: TGCGCCAGCAGCCCCCAGGGTCCTAGCGGGACTCTATACGAGCAGTACTTC. Together with reference TRBV5-1 and TRBJ2-7, the CDR3 gives the full variable domain: KAGVTQTPRYLIKTRGQQVTLSCSPISGHRSVSWYQQTPGQGLQFLFEYFSETQRNKGNFPGRFSGRQFSNSRSEMNVSTLELGDSALYLCASSPQGPSGTLYEQYFGPGTRLTVT.